The 3 T cell receptor beta chains below were found in one sample sequenced in a study of CD8 T cells in ankylosing spondylitis (dated by TCRdb to about 2017). Overall study outcomes, separate from this receptor: A TCR beta motif made up of several highly homologous amino acid variants appeared to be characteristic of blood from ankylosing spondylitis patients.

Their antigens are not known. Libraries were made using 5' RACE. Data came from an Illumina HiSeq 2500. The public reads were reanalyzed by TCRdb: fastp trimming at Q25, MiXCR alignment, in-frame beta chains only. Every distinct CDR3 protein forms one entry, paired with its most common genes and DNA. The sample includes some 220,000 distinct CDR3 sequences, with 5.5% to 7.5% observed a single time. The ten largest clonotypes hold 13% to 15% of the sample. Sequencing was carried out using blood, either unsorted or a sorted T cell fraction (not recorded which). Source of these receptors: a male donor with ankylosing spondylitis.

J is TRBJ2-7 and V is TRBV10-2, with D possibly being TRBD2 (5 bases). The germline V gene encodes CDR1 WSHSY and CDR2 SAAADI. This CDR3 has 13 amino acids. Trimming shortened V by 4 bases and J by 6 bases, and 13 bases separated the two germline ends. CDR3 DNA sequence: TGCGCCAGCAGTGCACGTCGGGAAGGCGAGCAGTACTTC. Translation gives CASSARREGEQYF.

This clonotype was recorded at least ten times. V gene TRBV28 combines with J gene TRBJ2-7, with D perhaps TRBD2 (5 bases). V lost 6 bases, J lost 4 bases, and 13 bases lay in between. Per germline, CDR1 MDHEN and CDR2 SYDVKM. This CDR3 has 13 amino acids. CDR3 in DNA: TGTGCCAGCAGCATCGGGGAAGGGTACGAGCAGTACTTC. Its protein product is CASSIGEGYEQYF.

This clonotype was recorded at least ten times. The V call is TRBV5-6, the J call TRBJ2-5, with TRBD2 matching 8 bases. This CDR3 is built from 16 residues. After removal of 2 bases from V and 5 bases from J, the junction contained 11 bases not matched to a gene. Germline CDR1 is SGHDT and CDR2 is YYEEEE. The DNA for the CDR3 is TGTGCCAGCAGCTTACCCGGGACTAGATTTCGGGAGACCCAGTACTTC. Translating gives CASSLPGTRFRETQYF.